This section outlines one T cell receptor beta chain sequence together with its context. Antigen: not known. The data belong to a study of tumor-infiltrating lymphocytes in primary liver carcinoma. Across the study: Through surgical resection, the patients' primary liver carcinoma was treated. Both sexes were represented among patients, who were 30 to 69 years old.

CDR1 MDHEN and CDR2 SYDVKM come from the germline V gene. This CDR3 has 13 residues. Trimming cost V 3 bases and J 3 bases, with 8 bases left between them. Study-wide results and caveats: It was in tumors, not blood, that the top-250-clone fraction was significantly higher (p = 0.039).

Germline DNA was extracted alongside blood RNA, which was obtained from unsorted whole blood. The patients carried chronic HBV infection and had received no treatment. cDNA specific to TCR beta was made from roughly 500 ng of total RNA, with a constant-region primer employed for priming. ARM-PCR, slightly modified, supplied the TCR beta libraries through three nested multiplex PCR rounds. In the first two PCR rounds, TRBV1-TRBV30 forward primers were paired with a C-beta reverse primer, and each round lasted roughly 9 cycles. TCRdb independently ran MiXCR on the multiplex PCR reads; one entry per CDR3 protein. The sample yields about 310,000 distinct CDR3 sequences, less than 75% seen once.

V and J are TRBV28 and TRBJ2-5, with D possibly TRBD1 on 5 matching bases. Sequencing was performed on peripheral blood. This TCR was recovered from a man aged 40-55 years with primary liver carcinoma and hepatitis B virus infection. As DNA, the CDR3 is TGTGCCAGCAGTTTGCCCAGGGAAGAGACCCAGTACTTC. Translating it yields CASSLPREETQYF.